This T cell receptor (beta chain) is from a study of T cell responses to AZD1222 COVID-19 vaccine (dated by TCRdb to the early 2020s). Context from the whole study: AZD1222 recipients whose second dose came at about 4 weeks and those whose second dose came at about 12 weeks were combined into one group, since spike-specific TCR depth and breadth did not differ between the two schedules. TCR sequencing covered some 250 trial participants: 200 to 220 given two doses of AZD1222 and around 25 given two doses of MenACWY control vaccine. Enrollment into the trials was organized by age into subgroups of 18-55, 56-69 and 70-plus years, and those subgroups contained roughly 140, 27 and 60 TCR-sequenced participants, respectively. The paper as a whole reports these results and caveats: A significant rise in spike-specific TCR breadth and depth was observed after two AZD1222 doses relative to day 0 and relative to MenACWY recipients. Epitopes outside the regions mutated in the B.1.351 and B.1.1.7 variants were reportedly recognized by nearly half of the unique spike-specific TCRs. The whole spike protein was spanned by vaccine-associated CD4 TCRs, and dominant responses were seen in regions 160-218 and 743-854. Because no samples from the day 14 peak response were available, repertoires could be characterized only after the peak T cell response. Conclusions about previously exposed vaccinees are limited because only 6 or 7 AZD1222 recipients were SARS-CoV-2 seropositive at baseline. In the small 56-69-year group, the increase in depth fell short of significance, most likely because of low power. Participants were mostly white British and included more females than males, and it was suggested by the authors that clonal diversity may have been underestimated.

A remark on this clone: The antigen it binds to is not known. Qualities for individual bases were not recorded, and no much larger clone is one base off.

Reading the label with the study, this specimen's time point is: baseline before first vaccination. Vaccinee samples were obtained from the UK trials COV001 and COV002, which included a single-blind randomized controlled phase 2/3 trial of AZD1222 (ChAdOx1 nCoV-19) in healthy adults. Trial participant PBMC samples were collected at day 0 and day 28 after the second dose for TCRbeta chain sequencing. The CDR3 regions of human TCRbeta chains were subjected to immunosequencing. The study's own analysis went as follows. Repertoire TCRs were matched against a reference library of SARS-CoV-2-specific TCRs generated with the MIRA antigen-specificity platform. Breadth was defined as the fraction of unique TCRs that were SARS-CoV-2-associated, and depth was defined as the fraction of total T cells that were SARS-CoV-2-associated. Using the MIRA data, each spike-specific TCR was assigned both to the spike region to which the TCR was reactive and to a CD4 or CD8 class. Log10-transformed breadth and depth values were compared by one-way ANOVA with Sidak's multiple comparisons tests. TCRdb carries this immuneACCESS record with in-frame sequences only. Its versions omit some clonotypes, under half of them owing to an unresolved V gene in the studies checked, with the rest unexplained. The V and J calls and clone size were taken over from that table, and D and trimming were inferred from the DNA. The sample yields around 120,000 clones; about 94% were counted once. The ten most abundant clones make up less than 2.5% of the sample.

The CDR3 holds 15 amino acids from the cysteine to the phenylalanine. The sequence is cut down to CDR3 DNA, 45 bases in frame from base 1. V loses 3 bases at its end and J loses 2 bases; junction bases beyond the gene matches: 6. Per the germline V gene (reference sequence), LNHDA is the CDR1 and SQIVND is the CDR2. The material was peripheral blood, obtained on day 0 of AZD1222 vaccination. The source of this sequence is an adult in good health. In this chain, TRBV19 is recombined with TRBJ2-7, with 8 central nucleotides matching TRBD2. The base sequence is TGTGCCAGTAGTATGGGTAGCGGGACAACCTACGAGCAGTACTTC. This gives the protein CASSMGSGTTYEQYF.